This T cell receptor (beta chain) was observed in a study of cytomegalovirus exposure and HLA in healthy donors. The CDR3 is 13 amino acids. The V gene's germline CDR1 is SGHTA and CDR2 FQGNSA. Trimming took off 1 base at V and 5 bases at J, with 6 bases between the two ends. 60 Vbeta and 13 Jbeta primers were used in PCR. The protocol was immunoSEQ multiplex PCR, while the TCRdb copy is restricted to in-frame clones and leaves out a portion. Of tens of thousands of clones listed, around 80% are singletons. Material: PBMCs. The receptor was isolated from a man over 45 in good health and CMV-seronegative. The chain carries TRBV7-2 and TRBJ1-5; D gene uncertain. The DNA for the CDR3 is TGTGCCAGCAGCTTAGTTGCGGATCAGCCCCAGCATTTT. It is translated as CASSLVADQPQHF.